This entry lists 15 T cell receptor beta chains sequenced from one sample in a study of CDR3 diversity in severe acne. TCRdb passed the PCR reads through MiXCR, listing each CDR3 protein once. This repertoire shows more than 80,000 distinct CDR3 sequences, about half found once; its top ten account for more than 9%. Sequenced input: blood. The source of these receptors is a male donor with severe acne vulgaris.

This chain joins TRBV20-1 and TRBJ2-5, with D perhaps TRBD1 or TRBD2 (5 bases each). The DNA end favors TRBJ2-1, so the J call may be wrong. The CDR3 spans 11 residues. Germline-derived CDR1 and CDR2 are DFQATT and SNEGSKA (reference sequence). The CDR3 sequence is CSARGGDEQFF. The CDR3 nucleotides read TGCAGTGCTAGAGGAGGGGATGAGCAGTTCTTC.

This chain uses TRBV11-2 with TRBJ2-2, with 10 bases aligning to TRBD2. J lost 1 base, V lost 7 bases, and 12 bases had no gene match. The CDR3 has 18 amino acids. Germline loops: CDR1 SGHAT, CDR2 FQNNGV. CDR3 amino acids: CASTSGGAGGKNTGELFF. Here the CDR3 DNA reads TGTGCCAGCACGAGCGGCGGAGCGGGAGGGAAGAACACCGGGGAGCTGTTTTTT.

This clonotype was found many times. The chain uses TRBV27 and TRBJ2-7; 11 nucleotides line up with TRBD1. Germline trimming cut 6 bases from V and 4 bases from J; bases unmatched to any gene: 8. The CDR3 has 15 amino acids. The germline V gene encodes CDR1 MNHEY and CDR2 SMNVEV (reference sequence). DNA of the CDR3: TGTGCCAGCAGACCCGGGACAGGGGGTGGTTACGAGCAGTACTTC. Amino acid sequence: CASRPGTGGGYEQYF.

As regards this clonotype: Compared with germline, one end of the junction differs, possibly owing to a read error. The rearrangement joins TRBV6-4 to TRBJ2-2; a possible D gene is TRBD2 (5 bases). The length of the CDR3 is 13 residues. From germline, CDR1 is MRHNA and CDR2 SNTAGT. The CDR3 DNA reads as TGTGCCAGCAGTGACGGGAACACCGGGAAGCTGCTTTTT. This codes for CASSDGNTGKLLF.

As regards this clonotype: The conserved phenylalanine or tryptophan normally closing the CDR3 is absent here, so this likely arose from a read error. The limits of the CDR3 on the DNA are not certain, so only TCRdb's listed CDR3 is given. This chain joins TRBV9 and TRBJ2-1. In germline, CDR1 is SGDLS, CDR2 YYNGEE. The CDR3 length equals 17 residues, ends included. The CDR3 region is CASSVKAVSSSYNEPLC.

There are a few counts of this clonotype. The chain employs TRBV5-1 and TRBJ2-1; D remains ambiguous. From germline, CDR1 is SGHRS and CDR2 YFSETQ. The CDR3 is 13 residues long. V was trimmed by 2 bases and J by 6 bases, leaving 9 bases between them. The CDR3 DNA follows: TGCGCCAGCAGCTTCCCCAGGAGCAATGAGCAGTTCTTC. Translated: CASSFPRSNEQFF.

The rearrangement joins TRBV10-3 to TRBJ1-2; 7 bases are a match to TRBD1. V lost 3 bases to trimming and J lost 3 bases; unmatched junction nucleotides: 7. The germline V gene encodes CDR1 ENHRY and CDR2 SYGVKD. The CDR3 runs 15 residues. The CDR3 bases are TGTGCCATCAGTGATACAGGCAGGGGGGACTATGGCTACACCTTC. It is translated as CAISDTGRGDYGYTF.

This clonotype was seen at least ten times. This sequence joins TRBV6-2 or TRBV6-3 and TRBJ2-7; possibly TRBD2 for D (5 bases). The CDR3 runs 14 residues. Germline-derived CDR1 and CDR2 are MNHEY and SVGEGT. Trimming stripped 5 bases from V and 3 bases from J, with 14 bases between. The CDR3 here is CASSPGGESYEQYF. CDR3 nucleotide sequence: TGTGCCAGCAGTCCCGGTGGGGAGAGCTACGAGCAGTACTTC.

This clonotype was seen more than once but under ten times. The chain links TRBV10-3 to TRBJ2-7, with 7 bases identical to TRBD2. This CDR3 region has 15 residues. V trimming: 2 bases; J trimming: 3 bases; junction bases outside the gene matches: 7. From germline, CDR1 is ENHRY and CDR2 SYGVKD. The CDR3 DNA reads as TGTGCCATCAGTGAGGGGAGGGACGTTTTCTACGAGCAGTACTTC. Its protein is CAISEGRDVFYEQYF.

The chain joins TRBV6-5 to TRBJ2-7; D uncertain. CDR3 length equals 13 residues. Germline V gives CDR1 MNHEY, CDR2 SVGAGI. V was trimmed by 8 bases and J by 3 bases, leaving 14 bases between them. DNA of the CDR3: TGTGCCAGCCAGGTAGGCACCGTCTACGAGCAGTACTTC. Translating gives CASQVGTVYEQYF.

The CDR3, as DNA: TGTGCCATCTTCGGGACCGGGAGCCGCTCAGCTTTCTTT. Residues: CAIFGTGSRSAFF. The V gene is TRBV28, the J gene TRBJ1-1; the D gene is possibly TRBD1 (5 bases). Germline assignment: CDR1 MDHEN and CDR2 SYDVKM. The length of the CDR3 is 13 residues. V lost 10 bases to trimming and J lost 10 bases, with 22 bases between them.

V usage is TRBV5-6 and J usage is TRBJ1-5; weak D call: TRBD1 (5 bases). The CDR3 has 13 residues. CDR1 is SGHDT and CDR2 is YYEEEE in the germline V gene. Trimming removed 2 bases from V and 5 bases from J, with 8 bases in between. CDR3 loop: CASSLGGDQPQHF. CDR3 sequence (DNA): TGTGCCAGCAGCTTAGGAGGGGATCAGCCCCAGCATTTT.

The chain couples TRBV12-3 or TRBV12-4 to TRBJ1-3; D uncertain. The CDR3 loop spans 16 amino acids. V lost 3 bases to trimming and J lost 1 base, with 13 bases between them. CDR3 DNA sequence: TGTGCCAGCAGTTTGTGGTCAAAGGGATCTGGAAACACCATATATTTT. Protein sequence: CASSLWSKGSGNTIYF.

This clonotype appeared a single time. The chain combines TRBV29-1 with TRBJ2-5; TRBD1 or TRBD2 may be the D gene (5 bases each). The germline V and J ends were trimmed by 0 bases and 5 bases, with 16 bases remaining between them. From germline, CDR1 is SQVTM and CDR2 ANQGSEA. The CDR3 consists of 15 residues. CDR3 in amino acids: CSVEEGVNSGETQYF. The CDR3 region has the DNA TGCAGCGTTGAAGAGGGGGTGAACAGTGGGGAGACCCAGTACTTC.

This clonotype came up a few times. The chain joins TRBV7-9 to TRBJ1-4; maybe TRBD1 (5 bases). V was cut by 11 bases and J by 2 bases, with 9 bases left in between. Looked up from germline, CDR1 is SEHNR and CDR2 is FQNEAQ (reference sequence). The CDR3 extends over 12 amino acids. CDR3 DNA: TGTGCCGTCCAGGGCACTAATGAAAAACTGTTTTTT. It encodes CAVQGTNEKLFF.